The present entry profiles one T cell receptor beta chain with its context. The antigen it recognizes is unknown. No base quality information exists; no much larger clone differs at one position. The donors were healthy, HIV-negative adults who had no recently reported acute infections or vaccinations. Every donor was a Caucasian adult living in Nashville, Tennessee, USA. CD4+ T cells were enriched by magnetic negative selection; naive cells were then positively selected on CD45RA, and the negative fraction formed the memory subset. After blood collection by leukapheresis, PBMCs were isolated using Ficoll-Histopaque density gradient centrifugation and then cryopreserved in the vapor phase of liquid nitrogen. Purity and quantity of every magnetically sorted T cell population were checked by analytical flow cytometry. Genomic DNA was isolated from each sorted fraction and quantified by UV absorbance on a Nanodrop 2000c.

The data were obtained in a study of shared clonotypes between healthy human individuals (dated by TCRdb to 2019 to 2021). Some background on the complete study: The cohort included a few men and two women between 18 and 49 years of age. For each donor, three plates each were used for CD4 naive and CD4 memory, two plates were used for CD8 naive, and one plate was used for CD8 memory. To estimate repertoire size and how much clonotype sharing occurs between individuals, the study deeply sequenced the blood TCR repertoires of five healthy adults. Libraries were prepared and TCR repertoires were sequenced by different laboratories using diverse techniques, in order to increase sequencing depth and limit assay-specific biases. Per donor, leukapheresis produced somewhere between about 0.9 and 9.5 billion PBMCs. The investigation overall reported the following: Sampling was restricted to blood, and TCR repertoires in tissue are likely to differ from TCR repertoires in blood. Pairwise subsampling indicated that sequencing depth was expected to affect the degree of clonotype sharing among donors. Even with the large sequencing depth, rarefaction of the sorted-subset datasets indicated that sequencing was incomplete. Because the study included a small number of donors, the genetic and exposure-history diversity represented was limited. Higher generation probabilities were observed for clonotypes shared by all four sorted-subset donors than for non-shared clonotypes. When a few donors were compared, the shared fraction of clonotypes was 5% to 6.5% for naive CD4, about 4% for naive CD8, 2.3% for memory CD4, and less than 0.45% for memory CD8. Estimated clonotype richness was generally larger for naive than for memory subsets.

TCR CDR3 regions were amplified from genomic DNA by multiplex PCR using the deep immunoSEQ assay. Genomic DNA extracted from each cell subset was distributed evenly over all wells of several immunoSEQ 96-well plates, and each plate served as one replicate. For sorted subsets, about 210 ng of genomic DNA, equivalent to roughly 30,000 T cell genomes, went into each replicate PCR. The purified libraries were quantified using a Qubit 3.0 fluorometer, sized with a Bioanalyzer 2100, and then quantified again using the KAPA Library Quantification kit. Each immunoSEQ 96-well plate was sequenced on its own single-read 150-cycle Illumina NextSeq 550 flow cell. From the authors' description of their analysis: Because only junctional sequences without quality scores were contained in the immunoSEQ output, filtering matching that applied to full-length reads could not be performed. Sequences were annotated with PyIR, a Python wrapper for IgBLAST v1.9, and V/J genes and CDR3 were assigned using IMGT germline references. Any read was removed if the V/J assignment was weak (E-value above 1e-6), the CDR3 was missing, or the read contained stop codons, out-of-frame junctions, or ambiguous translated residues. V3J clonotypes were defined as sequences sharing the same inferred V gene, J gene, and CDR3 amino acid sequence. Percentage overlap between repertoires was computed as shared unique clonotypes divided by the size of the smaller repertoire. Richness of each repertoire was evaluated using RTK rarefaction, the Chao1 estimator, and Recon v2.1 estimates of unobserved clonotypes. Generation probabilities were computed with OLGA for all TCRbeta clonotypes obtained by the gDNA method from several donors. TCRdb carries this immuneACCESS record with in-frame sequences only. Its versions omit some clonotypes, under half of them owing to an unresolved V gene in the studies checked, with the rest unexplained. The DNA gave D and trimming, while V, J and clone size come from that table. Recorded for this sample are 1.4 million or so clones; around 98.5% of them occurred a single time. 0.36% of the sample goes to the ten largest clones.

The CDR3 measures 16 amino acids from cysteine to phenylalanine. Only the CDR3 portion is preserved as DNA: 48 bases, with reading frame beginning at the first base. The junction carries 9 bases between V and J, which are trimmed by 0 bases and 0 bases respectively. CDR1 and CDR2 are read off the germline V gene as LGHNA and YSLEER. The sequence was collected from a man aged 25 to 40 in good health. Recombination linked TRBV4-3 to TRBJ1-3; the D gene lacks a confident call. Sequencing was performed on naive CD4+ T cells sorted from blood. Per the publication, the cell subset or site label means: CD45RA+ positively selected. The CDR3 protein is CASSQEAGLSGNTIYF. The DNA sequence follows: TGCGCCAGCAGCCAAGAAGCAGGACTCTCTGGAAACACCATATATTTT.